This is a list of T cell receptor beta chains from one sample in a study of cytomegalovirus exposure and HLA in healthy donors. Clones were read by immunoSEQ multiplex PCR, and TCRdb kept only the in-frame ones, dropping some. This sample has tens of thousands of clones, with less than 85% found just once. Sequenced input: PBMCs. The receptors originated from a woman between 18 and 30 years old in good health and CMV-seronegative. Both conserved end residues are part of each CDR3. D genes are given only for firm matches. Not all rows give a size; the values are once, few, many and, for expanded clones, a class.

>TRBV28|.|14|TRBJ2-2|.
CASVTGQNTGELFF
TGTGCCAGCGTAACAGGACAGAACACCGGGGAGCTGTTTTTT
>TRBV5-6|few|11|TRBJ2-1|.
CASSNSVEQFF
TGTGCCAGCAGCAATAGCGTGGAGCAGTTCTTC
>TRBV6-1|.|13|TRBJ1-1|.
CASRARRDTEAFF
TGTGCCAGCAGAGCCCGACGGGACACTGAAGCTTTCTTT
>TRBV6-5|.|16|TRBJ2-7|TRBD1
CASSWTTGVKGYEQYF
TGTGCCAGCAGTTGGACCACAGGGGTTAAGGGTTACGAGCAGTACTTC
>TRBV5-4|.|15|TRBJ2-3|.
CASSSGTRSTDTQYF
TGTGCCAGCAGCTCTGGGACACGCAGCACAGATACGCAGTATTTT
>TRBV19|.|13|TRBJ1-1|TRBD1
CASRDRGGTEAFF
TGTGCCAGTAGGGACAGGGGAGGGACTGAAGCTTTCTTT
>TRBV5-1|.|16|TRBJ2-3|TRBD2
CASSSNSGRGDDTQYF
TGCGCCAGCAGCTCCAATAGCGGGAGGGGGGATGATACGCAGTATTTT
>TRBV30|.|12|TRBJ1-2|.
CAWRPRIYGYTF
TGTGCCTGGAGGCCTAGGATCTATGGCTACACCTTC
>TRBV9|few|15|TRBJ2-3|TRBD2
CASSVLAGAGDTQYF
TGTGCCAGCAGCGTCTTGGCGGGAGCGGGGGATACGCAGTATTTT
>TRBV7-9|once|15|TRBJ2-7|TRBD2
CASSYIAGGPPEQYF
TGTGCCAGCAGCTACATAGCGGGAGGGCCCCCCGAGCAGTACTTC
>TRBV28|once|19|TRBJ1-2|TRBD1
CASSLWDGGRGLLNYGYTF
TGTGCCAGCAGTTTATGGGACGGCGGGAGGGGGCTATTAAACTATGGCTACACCTTC